This T cell receptor (beta chain) originates from a study of blood T cell repertoires in COVID-19. Across the whole study: Samples taken during acute and convalescent COVID-19 were collected in the United States, Italy and Spain.

Repertoires were generated with immunoSEQ multiplex PCR, while TCRdb's copy carries only in-frame clones and drops some. This sample carries approximately 290,000 clones, around 90% of them seen once, and the ten largest clones take around 2.1%. The material sequenced was peripheral blood. The origin of this receptor is a man younger than 30 with active or convalescent COVID-19.

The CDR3 sequence is CASSEIWKRNTDTQYF. In DNA, the CDR3 is TGTGCCAGCAGTGAAATCTGGAAGAGGAACACAGATACGCAGTATTTT. This rearrangement joins TRBV6-1 to TRBJ2-3, with D hard to call. The germline V gene has CDR1 MNHNS and CDR2 SASEGT. CDR3 size: 16 residues. Between the trimmed V and J ends, which lost 2 bases and 2 bases, there was a span of 14 bases.